A single sample gave rise to the 22 T cell receptor beta chains below, sequenced in a study of blood T cells in healthy people across ages. Together with a sample-barcoded 5' primer, a J-beta primer mix was included in a second PCR lasting about 7 to 11 cycles. TCRdb redid the calling of the 5' RACE reads with MiXCR, one entry per CDR3 protein. The sample yields some 1,800,000 distinct CDR3 sequences, 30% to 40% seen once. Sequences were obtained from blood. The receptor source for this set is a human donor in good health.

The chain joins TRBV12-3 or TRBV12-4 to TRBJ1-6; D unresolved. The CDR3 is made up of 13 amino acids. V lost 6 bases and J 9 bases, leaving 12 bases between the germline ends. DNA of the CDR3: TGTGCCAGCAGACGTGACTCGTTTTCACCCCTCCACTTT. It is translated as CASRRDSFSPLHF.

This clonotype has more than one count but fewer than ten. V usage is TRBV7-2 and J usage is TRBJ1-3; D gene ambiguous. Trimming removed 6 bases from V and 0 bases from J, with 6 bases in between. CDR1 and CDR2 (germline): SGHTA, FQGNSA. This CDR3 spans 13 amino acids. The CDR3 loop reads CASSSVSGNTIYF. The DNA for the CDR3 is TGTGCCAGCAGTTCGGTCTCTGGAAACACCATATATTTT.

The genes are TRBV13 and TRBJ2-3; D possibly matches TRBD1 or TRBD2 (5 bases each). The germline V gene encodes CDR1 PRHDT and CDR2 FYEKMQ (reference sequence). The CDR3 extends over 16 amino acids. Trimming removed 5 bases at V and 7 bases at J, with 22 bases between. The CDR3 nucleotides read TGTGCCAGCAGCCTCATACTTGGGACCGAAAGATATACGCAGTATTTT. It specifies CASSLILGTERYTQYF.

This clonotype showed up just a few times. V usage is TRBV20-1 and J usage is TRBJ2-1; D call uncertain. From germline, CDR1 is DFQATT and CDR2 SNEGSKA (reference sequence). Trimming cost V 7 bases and J 0 bases, with 13 bases left between them. The CDR3 has 14 amino acids. The CDR3 DNA sequence: TGCAGTGGGGTCATGTGGGTCTCCTACAATGAGCAGTTCTTC. It is translated as CSGVMWVSYNEQFF.

This clonotype has more than one count but fewer than ten. V usage is TRBV20-1 and J usage is TRBJ2-4; 13 bases match TRBD2. The DNA matches TRBJ2-7 better at its end, which makes the J call doubtful. CDR1 is DFQATT and CDR2 is SNEGSKA in the germline V gene (reference sequence). This CDR3 has 15 amino acids. The CDR3 sequence is CSAPRTSGGHYEQYF. CDR3 nucleotide sequence: TGCAGTGCTCCACGGACTAGCGGGGGTCATTACGAGCAGTACTTC.

This chain joins TRBV7-2 and TRBJ1-6; the match to TRBD1 covers 8 bases. V was clipped by 1 base and J by 10 bases; unmatched bases: 9. CDR1 and CDR2 (germline): SGHTA, FQGNSA. This CDR3 has 16 residues. The CDR3 is CASSLDFRQGNSPLHF. The CDR3 DNA reads as TGTGCCAGCAGCTTAGATTTTCGACAGGGGAACTCACCCCTCCACTTT.

This clonotype has at least ten counts. The CDR3 DNA sequence: TGTGCCAGCAGCACGGACAGGGATGGTGGCTACACCTTC. This codes for CASSTDRDGGYTF. This rearrangement joins TRBV7-3 to TRBJ1-2, with 8 positions matching TRBD1. In germline, CDR1 is SGHTA, CDR2 FQGTGA. The CDR3 has 13 amino acids. Unmatched junction bases numbered 6, after V lost 5 bases and J lost 7 bases.

This chain connects TRBV12-3 or TRBV12-4 to TRBJ1-4, with D maybe TRBD1 (6 bases). This CDR3 is 13 amino acids long. Trimming removed 1 base at V and 14 bases at J, with 14 bases between. This CDR3 reads CASSLGTVRGLFF. CDR3 DNA sequence: TGTGCCAGCAGTTTAGGGACAGTTAGGGGGCTGTTTTTT.

The V gene is TRBV15, the J gene TRBJ2-5; possibly TRBD2 for D (5 bases). In germline, CDR1 is LNHNV, CDR2 YYDKDF (reference sequence). This CDR3 has 15 residues. The germline V and J ends were trimmed by 7 bases and 1 base, with 16 bases remaining between them. The CDR3 protein is CATNQRSRAQETQYF. CDR3 nucleotides: TGTGCCACCAACCAACGTTCGCGGGCCCAAGAGACCCAGTACTTC.

This clonotype was seen only a few times. The chain is built from TRBV7-3 and TRBJ1-1; D remains unclear. CDR1 is SGHTA, CDR2 FQGTGA, per germline. The CDR3 sequence is 13 residues long. Trimming left V 0 bases short and J 4 bases short, with 6 bases between. The DNA for the CDR3 is TGTGCCAGCAGCTTAACCTATGGCACTGAAGCTTTCTTT. Translating gives CASSLTYGTEAFF.

The rearrangement joins TRBV7-9 to TRBJ1-4; D ambiguous. The CDR3 has 15 amino acids. The germline V gene has CDR1 SEHNR and CDR2 FQNEAQ (reference sequence). V was cut by 0 bases and J by 2 bases, with 7 bases left in between. The CDR3 reads CASSLALNTNEKLFF. CDR3 coding DNA: TGTGCCAGCAGCTTAGCGTTAAATACTAATGAAAAACTGTTTTTT.

The rearrangement uses TRBV6-2 or TRBV6-3 and TRBJ1-1; D might be TRBD1 (5 bases). Per the germline V gene, CDR1 is MNHEY and CDR2 is SVGEGT. CDR3 length equals 13 residues. V dropped 8 bases and J dropped 10 bases, with 20 bases sitting between them. The CDR3 coding sequence is TGTGCCAGCCGCGGCACCCACCCTAGGGGAGCTTTCTTT. It specifies CASRGTHPRGAFF.

This clonotype showed up many times. The rearrangement joins TRBV10-3 to TRBJ2-6; TRBD2 agrees at 13 bases. Germline V gene lookup returns CDR1 ENHRY and CDR2 SYGVKD. The CDR3 has 17 amino acids. The trim removed 5 bases at V and 2 bases at J, leaving 3 bases unmatched. CDR3 amino acids: CAISSTSGGTGANVLTF. The CDR3 coding sequence is TGTGCCATCAGTTCGACTAGCGGGGGGACTGGGGCCAACGTCCTGACTTTC.

This clonotype was seen a handful of times. The chain uses TRBV6-5 and TRBJ2-2; D perhaps matches TRBD1 (5 bases). V was clipped by 7 bases and J by 5 bases, with 17 bases between them. This CDR3 spans 15 amino acids. Germline V gene sequence: CDR1 MNHEY, CDR2 SVGAGI. CDR3 loop: CASNLLGALTGELFF. CDR3 DNA: TGTGCCAGCAATTTACTTGGGGCGCTAACCGGGGAGCTGTTTTTT.

The chain couples TRBV12-3 or TRBV12-4 to TRBJ1-1, with D perhaps matching TRBD1 (5 bases). V gave up 5 bases and J gave up 1 base, with 11 bases separating them. The CDR3 runs 14 residues. The CDR3: CASSDARGNTEAFF. The CDR3 DNA is TGTGCCAGCAGTGATGCAAGGGGGAACACTGAAGCTTTCTTT.

The chain recombines TRBV6-5 with TRBJ2-3; no clear D. The CDR3 has 11 residues. The germline V and J ends were trimmed by 6 bases and 6 bases, with 7 bases remaining between them. The germline V gene has CDR1 MNHEY and CDR2 SVGAGI. The CDR3 here is CASRLYDTQYF. The CDR3 nucleotides read TGTGCCAGCAGACTGTATGATACGCAGTATTTT.

This rearrangement joins TRBV6-6 to TRBJ2-5; TRBD1 matches at 8 bases. The J call may be in error: the DNA end matches TRBJ2-7 better. Germline CDR1 and CDR2: MNHNY and SVGAGI (reference sequence). There are 15 residues in the CDR3. The CDR3 DNA reads as TGTGCCAGCAGTCCTTCCCGGGACAGGATGGACGAGCAGTACTTC. It specifies CASSPSRDRMDEQYF.

The chain combines TRBV5-1 with TRBJ2-3; possible D gene TRBD2, 6 bases. Germline CDR1 and CDR2: SGHRS and YFSETQ. This CDR3 region has 16 residues. V gave up 3 bases and J gave up 1 base, with 15 bases separating them. The CDR3: CASSSGDGGGTDTQYF. CDR3 nucleotide sequence: TGCGCCAGCAGCTCGGGGGATGGCGGGGGCACAGATACGCAGTATTTT.

CDR3 region: CASSPDRAHGQPQHF. CDR3 in DNA: TGCGCCAGCAGCCCGGACAGGGCACACGGGCAGCCCCAGCATTTT. The chain joins TRBV5-1 to TRBJ1-5; 8 bases map to TRBD1. CDR3 length: 15 amino acids. The V gene's germline CDR1 is SGHRS and CDR2 YFSETQ. The V gene end was trimmed by 4 bases and the J gene end by 7 bases; junction bases not matched to a gene: 10.

This clonotype was picked up one time. The chain couples TRBV11-2 to TRBJ2-3; a possible D gene is TRBD1 (6 bases). In germline, CDR1 is SGHAT, CDR2 FQNNGV. This CDR3 is 11 amino acids long. Trimming shortened V by 6 bases and J by 11 bases, and 12 bases separated the two germline ends. The CDR3 region is CASRGLGGQYF. The CDR3, as DNA: TGTGCCAGCAGAGGGCTAGGGGGGCAGTATTTT.

This clonotype was counted only a few times. The chain carries TRBV5-1 and TRBJ2-7, with a possible D match to TRBD2 (6 bases). The germline V and J ends were trimmed by 5 bases and 5 bases, with 17 bases remaining between them. The CDR3 has 14 amino acids. CDR1 SGHRS and CDR2 YFSETQ come from the germline V gene. CDR3 in amino acids: CASSRTTMTDEQYF. The CDR3 DNA is TGCGCCAGCAGTAGGACTACGATGACCGACGAGCAGTACTTC.

CDR3 amino acids: CASSIGQGAREKLFF. The CDR3 DNA reads TGTGCCAGCAGCATCGGACAGGGGGCGCGTGAAAAACTGTTTTTT. The chain has TRBV9 and TRBJ1-4, with 11 bases lining up with TRBD1. CDR3 length: 15 residues. The germline CDR1 and CDR2 sequences are SGDLS and YYNGEE. V was pared by 4 bases and J by 7 bases, with 6 bases of the junction left unmatched.